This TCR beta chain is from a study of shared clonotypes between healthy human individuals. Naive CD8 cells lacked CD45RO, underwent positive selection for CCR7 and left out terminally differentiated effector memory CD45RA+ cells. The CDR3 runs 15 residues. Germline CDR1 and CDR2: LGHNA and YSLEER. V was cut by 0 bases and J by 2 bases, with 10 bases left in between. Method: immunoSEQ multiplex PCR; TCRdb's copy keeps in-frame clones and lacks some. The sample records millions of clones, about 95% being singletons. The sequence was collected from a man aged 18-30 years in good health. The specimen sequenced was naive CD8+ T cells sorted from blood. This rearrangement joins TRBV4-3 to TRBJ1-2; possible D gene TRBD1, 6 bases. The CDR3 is CASSQEMDRNYGYTF. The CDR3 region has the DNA TGCGCCAGCAGCCAAGAAATGGACAGAAACTATGGCTACACCTTC.